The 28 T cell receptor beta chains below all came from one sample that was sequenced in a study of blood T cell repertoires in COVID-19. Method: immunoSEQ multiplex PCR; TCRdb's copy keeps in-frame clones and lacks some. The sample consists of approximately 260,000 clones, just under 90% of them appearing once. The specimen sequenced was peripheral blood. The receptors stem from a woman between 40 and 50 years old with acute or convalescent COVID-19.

CDR3 in DNA: TGTGCCAGCAGAGCCACAGGGGGTACTAATGAAAAACTGTTTTTT. Amino acid sequence: CASRATGGTNEKLFF. The gene calls are TRBV5-6 and TRBJ1-4, with TRBD1 matching 8 bases. Trimming cost V 5 bases and J 2 bases; bases outside gene matches: 5. Germline lookup yields CDR1 SGHDT and CDR2 YYEEEE. The CDR3 is 15 residues long.

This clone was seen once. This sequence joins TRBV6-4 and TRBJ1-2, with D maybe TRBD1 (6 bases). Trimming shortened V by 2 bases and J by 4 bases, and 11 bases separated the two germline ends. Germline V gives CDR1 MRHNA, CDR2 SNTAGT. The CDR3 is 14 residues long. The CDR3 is CASSDGEGGYGYTF. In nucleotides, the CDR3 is TGTGCCAGCAGTGACGGGGAAGGGGGCTATGGCTACACCTTC.

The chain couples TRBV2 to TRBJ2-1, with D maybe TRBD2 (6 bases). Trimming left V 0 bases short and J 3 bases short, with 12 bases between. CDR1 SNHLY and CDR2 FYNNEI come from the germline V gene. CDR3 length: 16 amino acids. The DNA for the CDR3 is TGTGCCAGCAGTGAAGCGATTACGGGAGACTACAATGAGCAGTTCTTC. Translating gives CASSEAITGDYNEQFF.

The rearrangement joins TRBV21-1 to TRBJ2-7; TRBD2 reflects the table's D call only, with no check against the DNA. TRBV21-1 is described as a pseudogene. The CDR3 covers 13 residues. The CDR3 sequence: CASSKAGPGEQYV. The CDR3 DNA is TGTGCCAGCAGCAAGGCGGGGCCCGGCGAGCAGTACGTC.

The CDR3 loop is CASSLNWAGGQETQYF. CDR3 in DNA: TGTGCCAGCAGCTTAAATTGGGCGGGGGGCCAAGAGACCCAGTACTTC. J is TRBJ2-5 and V is TRBV7-7; 8 nucleotides line up with TRBD2. The CDR3 sequence is 16 residues long. The germline CDR1 and CDR2 sequences are SSHAT and FNYEAQ (reference sequence). Trimming cost V 2 bases and J 1 base; bases outside gene matches: 6.

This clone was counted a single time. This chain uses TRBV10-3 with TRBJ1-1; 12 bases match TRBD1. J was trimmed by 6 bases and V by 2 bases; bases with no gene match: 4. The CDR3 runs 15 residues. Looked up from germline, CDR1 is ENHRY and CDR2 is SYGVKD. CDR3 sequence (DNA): TGTGCCATCAGTGAGCGGGACAGGGGGCAGCCTGAAGCTTTCTTT. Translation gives CAISERDRGQPEAFF.

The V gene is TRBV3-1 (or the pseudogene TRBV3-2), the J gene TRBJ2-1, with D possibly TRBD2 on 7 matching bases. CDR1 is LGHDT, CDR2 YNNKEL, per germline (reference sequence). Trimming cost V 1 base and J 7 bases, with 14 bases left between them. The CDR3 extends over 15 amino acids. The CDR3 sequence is CASSQGGGAVNEQFF. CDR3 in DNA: TGTGCCAGCAGCCAAGGTGGGGGGGCGGTTAATGAGCAGTTCTTC.

CDR3 sequence: CSVRDYFYGYTF. Written as DNA, the CDR3 is TGCAGCGTTCGGGACTACTTCTATGGCTACACCTTC. The chain recombines TRBV29-1 with TRBJ1-2, with a possible D match to TRBD1 (5 bases). The CDR3 extends over 12 amino acids. V lost 5 bases and J lost 4, with 11 bases in between. The germline V gene encodes CDR1 SQVTM and CDR2 ANQGSEA.

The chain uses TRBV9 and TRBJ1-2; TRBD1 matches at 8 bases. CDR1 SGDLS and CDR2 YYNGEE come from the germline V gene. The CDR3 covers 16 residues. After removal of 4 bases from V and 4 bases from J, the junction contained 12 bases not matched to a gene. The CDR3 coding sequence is TGTGCCAGCAGCCCCCACAACCAGGGGGCGAGCTATGGCTACACCTTC. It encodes CASSPHNQGASYGYTF.

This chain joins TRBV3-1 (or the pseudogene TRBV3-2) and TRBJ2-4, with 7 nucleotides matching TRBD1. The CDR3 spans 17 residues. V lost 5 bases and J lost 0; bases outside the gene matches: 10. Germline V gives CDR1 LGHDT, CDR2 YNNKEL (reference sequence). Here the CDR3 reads CASSTHGQVLAKNIQYF. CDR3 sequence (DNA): TGTGCCAGCAGCACCCATGGACAGGTACTAGCCAAAAACATTCAGTACTTC.

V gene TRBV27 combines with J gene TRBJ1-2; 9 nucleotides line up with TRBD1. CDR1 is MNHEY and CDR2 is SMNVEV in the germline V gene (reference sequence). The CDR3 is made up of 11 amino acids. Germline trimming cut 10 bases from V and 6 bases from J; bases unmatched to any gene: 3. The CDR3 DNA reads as TGTGCCACGGGGACAGGGAATGGCTACACCTTC. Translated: CATGTGNGYTF.

The CDR3 DNA is TGTGCCAGCAGCTTACCTGGACTGACCGGGGAGCTGTTTTTT. Translation: CASSLPGLTGELFF. The chain joins TRBV5-5 to TRBJ2-2, with D maybe TRBD2 (5 bases). Germline V CDR1 and CDR2: SGHKS, YYEKEE (reference sequence). CDR3 length: 14 residues. Trimming took 2 bases from V and 5 from J, leaving 10 bases between them.

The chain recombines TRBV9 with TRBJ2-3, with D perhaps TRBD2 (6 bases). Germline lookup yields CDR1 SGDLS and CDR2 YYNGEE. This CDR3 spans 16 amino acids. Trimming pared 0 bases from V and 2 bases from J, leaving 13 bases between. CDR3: CASSVGWAGPTDTQYF. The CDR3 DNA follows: TGTGCCAGCAGCGTAGGATGGGCGGGGCCCACAGATACGCAGTATTTT.

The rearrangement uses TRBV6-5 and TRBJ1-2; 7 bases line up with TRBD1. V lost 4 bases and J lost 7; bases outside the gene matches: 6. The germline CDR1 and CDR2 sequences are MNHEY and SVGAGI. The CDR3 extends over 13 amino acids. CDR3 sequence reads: CASSLTQGVGYTF. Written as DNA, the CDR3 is TGTGCCAGCAGTTTAACTCAGGGGGTTGGCTACACCTTC.

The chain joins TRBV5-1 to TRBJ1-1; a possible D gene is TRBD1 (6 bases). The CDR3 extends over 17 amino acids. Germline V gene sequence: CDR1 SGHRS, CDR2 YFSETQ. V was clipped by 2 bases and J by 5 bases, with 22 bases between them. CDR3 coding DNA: TGCGCCAGCAGCTTCCCTACTGGGGAAGGGGGGGGTACTGAAGCTTTCTTT. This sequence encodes CASSFPTGEGGGTEAFF.

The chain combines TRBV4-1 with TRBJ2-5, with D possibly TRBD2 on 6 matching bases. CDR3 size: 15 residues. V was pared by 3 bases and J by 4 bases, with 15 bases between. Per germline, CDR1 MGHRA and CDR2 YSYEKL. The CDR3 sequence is CASSQTMAGPETQYF. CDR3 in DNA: TGCGCCAGCAGCCAGACTATGGCGGGGCCAGAGACCCAGTACTTC.

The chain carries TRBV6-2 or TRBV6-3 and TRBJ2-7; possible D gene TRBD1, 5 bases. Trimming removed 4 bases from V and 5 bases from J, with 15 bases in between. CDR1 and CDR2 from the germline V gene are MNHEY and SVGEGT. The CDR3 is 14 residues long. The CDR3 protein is CASSSPSKGHEQYV. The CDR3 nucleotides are TGTGCCAGCAGTTCCCCCTCGAAGGGGCACGAGCAGTACGTC.

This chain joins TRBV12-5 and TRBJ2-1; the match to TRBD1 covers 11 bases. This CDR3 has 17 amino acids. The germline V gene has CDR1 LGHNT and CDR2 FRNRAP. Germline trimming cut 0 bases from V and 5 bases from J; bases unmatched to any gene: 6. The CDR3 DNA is TGTGCTAGTGGTTTGGTATTGGGGGACAGGGGGAACAATGAGCAGTTCTTC. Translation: CASGLVLGDRGNNEQFF. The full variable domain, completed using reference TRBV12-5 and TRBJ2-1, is DARVTQTPRHKVTEMGQEVTMRCQPILGHNTVFWYRQTMMQGLELLAYFRNRAPLDDSGMPKDRFSAEMPDATLATLKIQPSEPRDSAVYFCASGLVLGDRGNNEQFFGPGTRLTVL.

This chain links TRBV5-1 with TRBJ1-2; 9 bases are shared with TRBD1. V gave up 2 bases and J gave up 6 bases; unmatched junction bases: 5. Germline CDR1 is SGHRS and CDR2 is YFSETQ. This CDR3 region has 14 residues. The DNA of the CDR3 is TGCGCCAGCAGCTTCCGGGACAGGGCCGATGGCTACACCTTC. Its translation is CASSFRDRADGYTF.

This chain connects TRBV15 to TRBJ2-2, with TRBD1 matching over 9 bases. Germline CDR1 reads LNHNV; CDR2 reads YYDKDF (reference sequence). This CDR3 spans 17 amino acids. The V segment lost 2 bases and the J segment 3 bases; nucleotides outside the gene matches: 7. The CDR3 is CATSRLEQGADTGELFF. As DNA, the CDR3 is TGTGCCACCAGCAGATTAGAACAGGGGGCCGACACCGGGGAGCTGTTTTTT.

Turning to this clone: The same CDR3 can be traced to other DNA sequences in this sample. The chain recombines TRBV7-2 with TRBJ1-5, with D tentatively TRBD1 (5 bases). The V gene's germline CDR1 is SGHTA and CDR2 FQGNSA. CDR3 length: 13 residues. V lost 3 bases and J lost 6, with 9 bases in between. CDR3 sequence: CASSFQGSQPQHF. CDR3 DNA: TGTGCCAGCAGCTTCCAGGGTAGTCAGCCCCAGCATTTT.

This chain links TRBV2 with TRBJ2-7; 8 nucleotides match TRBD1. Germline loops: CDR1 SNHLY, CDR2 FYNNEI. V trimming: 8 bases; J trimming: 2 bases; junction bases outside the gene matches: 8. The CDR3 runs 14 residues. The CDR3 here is CASCFGTGTYEQYV. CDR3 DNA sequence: TGTGCCAGCTGTTTCGGGACAGGAACCTACGAGCAGTACGTC.

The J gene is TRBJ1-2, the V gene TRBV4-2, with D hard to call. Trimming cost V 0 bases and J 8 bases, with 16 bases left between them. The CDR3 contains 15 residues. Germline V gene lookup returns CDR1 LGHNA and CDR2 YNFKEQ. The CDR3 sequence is CASSQDGQGAGGYTF. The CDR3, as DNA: TGTGCCAGCAGCCAAGATGGGCAAGGAGCGGGAGGCTACACCTTC.

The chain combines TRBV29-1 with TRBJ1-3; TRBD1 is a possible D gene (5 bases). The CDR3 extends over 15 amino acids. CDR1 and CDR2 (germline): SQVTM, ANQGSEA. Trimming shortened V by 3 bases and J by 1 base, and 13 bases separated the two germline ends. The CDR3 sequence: CSVDSRQGSGNTIYF. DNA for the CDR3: TGCAGCGTTGACTCGCGCCAGGGATCTGGAAACACCATATATTTT.

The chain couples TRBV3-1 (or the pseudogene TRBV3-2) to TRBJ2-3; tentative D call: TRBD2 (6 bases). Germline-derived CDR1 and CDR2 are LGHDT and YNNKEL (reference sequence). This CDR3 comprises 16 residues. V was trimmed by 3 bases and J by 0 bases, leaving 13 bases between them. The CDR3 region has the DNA TGTGCCAGCAGCCACCTGGCGCGGGGTAGCACAGATACGCAGTATTTT. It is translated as CASSHLARGSTDTQYF.

CDR3 protein: CASSLGWAPNTGELFF. Here the CDR3 DNA reads TGCGCCAGCAGCTTGGGGTGGGCGCCGAACACCGGGGAGCTGTTTTTT. The rearrangement joins TRBV5-1 to TRBJ2-2; D gene ambiguous. Germline V gene data show CDR1 as SGHRS and CDR2 as YFSETQ. V lost 0 bases and J 0 bases, leaving 9 bases between the germline ends. This CDR3 spans 16 amino acids.

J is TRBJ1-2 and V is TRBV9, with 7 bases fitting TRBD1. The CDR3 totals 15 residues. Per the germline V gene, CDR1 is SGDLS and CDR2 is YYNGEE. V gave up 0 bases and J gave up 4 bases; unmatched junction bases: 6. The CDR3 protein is CASSVARQGLYGYTF. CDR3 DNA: TGTGCCAGCAGCGTAGCCCGACAGGGACTCTATGGCTACACCTTC.

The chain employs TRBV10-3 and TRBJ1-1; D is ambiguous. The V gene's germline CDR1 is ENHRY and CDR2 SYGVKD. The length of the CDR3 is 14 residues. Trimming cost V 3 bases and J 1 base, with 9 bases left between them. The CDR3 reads CAISDRRENTEAFF. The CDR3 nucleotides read TGTGCCATCAGTGACCGACGGGAGAACACTGAAGCTTTCTTT.